This T cell receptor (beta chain) was identified in a study of T cell responses to AZD1222 COVID-19 vaccine. Overall study findings and caveats: After two AZD1222 doses, spike-specific TCR breadth and depth rose versus day 0. Close to half of all spike-specific TCRs reportedly target regions of the variants that are unmutated.

Using immunoSEQ multiplex PCR, the repertoire was profiled, and TCRdb retains in-frame clones only, with some absent. Among 150,000 to 200,000 clones, about 91% were seen once, and the ten largest hold under 1.5%. Researchers grouped second doses given at about 4 or about 12 weeks into one pool. A single count supports this clone. As yet, its antigen is unknown. J was trimmed by 4 bases and V by 2 bases; bases with no gene match: 4. CDR3 length: 14 amino acids. Germline CDR1 reads MNHEY; CDR2 reads SMNVEV (reference sequence). This sequence was found in an adult who received the AZD1222 COVID-19 vaccine. This chain connects TRBV27 to TRBJ2-7, with 8 bases that match TRBD1. Source: peripheral blood, taken 28 days after the second AZD1222 dose. CDR3 DNA: TGTGCCAGCAGTTTAGGCAGGGGGCTATACGAGCAGTACTTC. It yields the protein CASSLGRGLYEQYF.